Listed below are T cell receptor beta chains from one sample, sequenced in a study of CD8 T cells in Susac syndrome. TCRdb processed the immunoSEQ multiplex PCR reads anew with MiXCR; each CDR3 protein has one entry. The data show 300,000 to 350,000 distinct CDR3 sequences, 92% seen once. The material sequenced was CD4+ T cells from PBMCs. The receptors here all came from a human donor with multiple sclerosis. Both conserved end residues are part of each CDR3.

V gene: TRBV29-1; J gene: TRBJ2-3; CDR3 length: 13; CDR3 protein: CSVARGGTDTQYF
V gene: TRBV14; J gene: TRBJ2-2; CDR3 length: 16; CDR3 protein: CASSQVAGANTGELFF
V gene: TRBV29-1; J gene: TRBJ1-1; CDR3 length: 11; CDR3 protein: CSALGDTEAFF
V gene: TRBV12-3/TRBV12-4; J gene: TRBJ1-4; CDR3 length: 15; CDR3 protein: CASSSTGAFNEKLFF
V gene: TRBV12-2; J gene: TRBJ1-5; CDR3 length: 17; CDR3 protein: CASRTNPGGKGNQPQHF
V gene: TRBV29-1; J gene: TRBJ1-1; CDR3 length: 12; CDR3 protein: CSVRTVRTEAFF
V gene: TRBV14; J gene: TRBJ2-2; CDR3 length: 15; CDR3 protein: CASSLGAVNTGELFF
V gene: TRBV23-1; J gene: TRBJ2-1; CDR3 length: 16; CDR3 protein: CASSQRPGSSYNEQFF
V gene: TRBV7-9; J gene: TRBJ1-2; CDR3 length: 15; CDR3 protein: CASSLPGAVVYGYTF
V gene: TRBV19; J gene: TRBJ1-4; CDR3 length: 16; CDR3 protein: CASSIQGAGTNEKLFF
V gene: TRBV18; J gene: TRBJ2-5; CDR3 length: 16; CDR3 protein: CASSPVHGQYQETQYF
V gene: TRBV3-1; J gene: TRBJ2-6; CDR3 length: 15; CDR3 protein: CASSQEHAGANVLTF
V gene: TRBV7-2; J gene: TRBJ1-4; CDR3 length: 13; CDR3 protein: CASSPGIFEKLFF
V gene: TRBV7-2; J gene: TRBJ2-5; CDR3 length: 14; CDR3 protein: CASSLVADGETQYF
V gene: TRBV7-3; J gene: TRBJ2-1; CDR3 length: 13; CDR3 protein: CASSFSLGNEQFF
V gene: TRBV20-1; J gene: TRBJ2-6; CDR3 length: 16; CDR3 protein: CSAREREGVGANVLTF
V gene: TRBV18; J gene: TRBJ1-3; CDR3 length: 15; CDR3 protein: CASSPQTAKGNTIYF
V gene: TRBV20-1; J gene: TRBJ1-3; CDR3 length: 14; CDR3 protein: CSASVAVRGNTIYF
V gene: TRBV10-3; J gene: TRBJ2-5; CDR3 length: 17; CDR3 protein: CAISAATSARASETQYF
V gene: TRBV24-1; J gene: TRBJ1-1; CDR3 length: 14; CDR3 protein: CATSEGQGYTEAFF
V gene: TRBV5-1; J gene: TRBJ2-1; CDR3 length: 12; CDR3 protein: CASSEGIDEQFF
V gene: TRBV3-1; J gene: TRBJ2-1; CDR3 length: 16; CDR3 protein: CASSRLAGGAYNEQFF
V gene: TRBV25-1; J gene: TRBJ1-2; CDR3 length: 14; CDR3 protein: CASSEAGNNYGYTF
V gene: TRBV6-6; J gene: TRBJ1-1; CDR3 length: 14; CDR3 protein: CASSADRANTEAFF
V gene: TRBV11-3; J gene: TRBJ1-1; CDR3 length: 14; CDR3 protein: CASSPTPMNTEAFF
V gene: TRBV20-1; J gene: TRBJ1-1; CDR3 length: 12; CDR3 protein: CSAPTPDRLAFF
V gene: TRBV7-9; J gene: TRBJ2-5; CDR3 length: 15; CDR3 protein: CASSSGGGSVETQYF
V gene: TRBV7-9; J gene: TRBJ1-1; CDR3 length: 15; CDR3 protein: CASSLGLIRDTEAFF
V gene: TRBV12-3/TRBV12-4; J gene: TRBJ1-1; CDR3 length: 15; CDR3 protein: CASSPDRVGGTEAFF
V gene: TRBV12-3/TRBV12-4; J gene: TRBJ1-2; CDR3 length: 15; CDR3 protein: CASSKLFTSNNGYTF
V gene: TRBV30; J gene: TRBJ1-1; CDR3 length: 13; CDR3 protein: CAWSPTRTGHKTF
V gene: TRBV19; J gene: TRBJ2-2; CDR3 length: 15; CDR3 protein: CASKISGGITGELFF
V gene: TRBV30; J gene: TRBJ1-2; CDR3 length: 12; CDR3 protein: CAWTDGHYGYTF
V gene: TRBV7-8; J gene: TRBJ2-5; CDR3 length: 15; CDR3 protein: CASSYRGARVETQYF
V gene: TRBV29-1; J gene: TRBJ1-2; CDR3 length: 14; CDR3 protein: CSVDRSGQGSGYTF
V gene: TRBV11-1; J gene: TRBJ2-7; CDR3 length: 15; CDR3 protein: CASSLGDFANYEQYF
V gene: TRBV9; J gene: TRBJ2-7; CDR3 length: 13; CDR3 protein: CAGDMTGAYEQYF
V gene: TRBV9; J gene: TRBJ2-2; CDR3 length: 14; CDR3 protein: CASSGGTFTGELFF
V gene: TRBV20-1; J gene: TRBJ2-5; CDR3 length: 12; CDR3 protein: CSAIGVQETQYF
V gene: TRBV20-1; J gene: TRBJ2-3; CDR3 length: 15; CDR3 protein: CSASLLADPTDTQYF
V gene: TRBV12-3/TRBV12-4; J gene: TRBJ1-5; CDR3 length: 15; CDR3 protein: CASSGTASSNQPQHF
V gene: TRBV20-1; J gene: TRBJ2-1; CDR3 length: 14; CDR3 protein: CSARRGESYNEQFF
V gene: TRBV6-6; J gene: TRBJ1-1; CDR3 length: 15; CDR3 protein: CASSYVGQTNTEAFF
V gene: TRBV3-1; J gene: TRBJ2-3; CDR3 length: 15; CDR3 protein: CASSQAAGHGDTQYF
V gene: TRBV6-2/TRBV6-3; J gene: TRBJ2-5; CDR3 length: 17; CDR3 protein: CASSYSIRDRGTKTQYF
V gene: TRBV7-2; J gene: TRBJ2-3; CDR3 length: 16; CDR3 protein: CASSLIGTRDTDTQYF
V gene: TRBV4-1; J gene: TRBJ1-3; CDR3 length: 16; CDR3 protein: CASSQFPGVDGNTIYF
V gene: TRBV20-1; J gene: TRBJ2-3; CDR3 length: 15; CDR3 protein: CSATGTSGLTDTQYF
V gene: TRBV6-5; J gene: TRBJ2-5; CDR3 length: 13; CDR3 protein: CASSSDFQETQYF